This is a list of T cell receptor beta chains from one sample in a study of T cells in Graves' hyperthyroidism and ophthalmopathy. TCRdb reprocessed the multiplex PCR reads via MiXCR and lists one record per CDR3 protein. The data contain nearly 600,000 distinct CDR3 sequences, approximately 15% of them seen just once; the ten biggest clones take up about 7%. Material for sequencing was blood. These receptors came from a young woman with Graves' ophthalmopathy. Both conserved end residues are part of each CDR3. Each record gives: J gene, D gene, CDR3 length, clone size, V gene, CDR3 DNA, CDR3 protein. The D gene is left open where the match is weak. Size tells how often a clone was seen (once, few, many) or the class of an expanded clone, and some rows leave it out.

J: TRBJ2-3
D: .
length: 16
size: few
V: TRBV6-6
DNA: TGTGCCAGCAGTTACTCCGGACAGCCGGGAACAGATACGCAGTATTTT
CDR3: CASSYSGQPGTDTQYF

J: TRBJ2-2
D: TRBD1
length: 15
size: few
V: TRBV10-3
DNA: TGTGCCATCAGAGGACAGGGGGATCGGACCGGGGAGCTGTTTTTT
CDR3: CAIRGQGDRTGELFF

J: TRBJ2-3
D: .
length: 15
size: few
V: TRBV7-9
DNA: TGTGCCAGCAGCTCGCTAGCTGGGGGGACAGATACGCAGTATTTT
CDR3: CASSSLAGGTDTQYF

J: TRBJ2-1
D: TRBD2
length: 18
size: .
V: TRBV2
DNA: TGTGCCAGCGCGGGGACTAGCGGGAGGCCCGCCGGGCACAATGAGCAGTTCTTC
CDR3: CASAGTSGRPAGHNEQFF

J: TRBJ2-1
D: .
length: 15
size: .
V: TRBV7-8
DNA: TGCGCCAGCAGCCAATTGTCACAGGCGAACAATGAGCAGTTCTTC
CDR3: CASSQLSQANNEQFF

J: TRBJ1-5
D: TRBD1
length: 15
size: many
V: TRBV5-6
DNA: TGTGCCAGCAGCTTCGGGACAGCGGTGAATCAGCCCCAGCATTTT
CDR3: CASSFGTAVNQPQHF

J: TRBJ1-1
D: TRBD1
length: 12
size: once
V: TRBV12-3/TRBV12-4
DNA: TGTGCCATCACGCCAGGGGGGGCAGAAGCTTTCTTT
CDR3: CAITPGGAEAFF

J: TRBJ2-2
D: TRBD1
length: 16
size: many
V: TRBV2
DNA: TGTGCCAGCAGTGCCGCGGGACAGGCGAACACCGGGGAGCTGTTTTTT
CDR3: CASSAAGQANTGELFF

J: TRBJ2-7
D: .
length: 18
size: many
V: TRBV20-1
DNA: TGCAGTGCTAGAGATCTCAGTTGGGGGAGAGGTGGGACCTACGAGCAGTACTTC
CDR3: CSARDLSWGRGGTYEQYF

J: TRBJ2-2
D: .
length: 17
size: many
V: TRBV7-2
DNA: TGTGCCAGCCAAAAACACAGGGAAAAGGCGAACACCGGGGAGCTGTTTTTT
CDR3: CASQKHREKANTGELFF

J: TRBJ2-4
D: .
length: 15
size: few
V: TRBV12-3/TRBV12-4
DNA: TGTGCCAGCAGCACAGAGACAGGAGGAAGGAACATTCAGTACTTC
CDR3: CASSTETGGRNIQYF

J: TRBJ2-2
D: TRBD2
length: 18
size: many
V: TRBV27
DNA: TGTGCCAGCAGTTTATATCCGGGACTAGCGGGAAATCCCGGGGAGCTGTTTTTT
CDR3: CASSLYPGLAGNPGELFF

J: TRBJ2-5
D: TRBD1
length: 17
size: many
V: TRBV6-5
DNA: TGTGCCAGCAGTTACTCGACTAGGGACAGGTGGCAAGAGACCCAGTACTTC
CDR3: CASSYSTRDRWQETQYF

J: TRBJ2-1
D: .
length: 16
size: .
V: TRBV12-3/TRBV12-4
DNA: TGTGCCAGCAGTTTTCGGGCAAATACCGAAAACAATGAGCAGTTCTTC
CDR3: CASSFRANTENNEQFF

J: TRBJ2-2
D: .
length: 14
size: many
V: TRBV4-3
DNA: TGCGCCAGCAGGTGGGCCTCGAACACCGGGGAGCTGTTTTTT
CDR3: CASRWASNTGELFF

J: TRBJ2-5
D: TRBD1
length: 16
size: few
V: TRBV20-1
DNA: TGCAGTGCTTCTATCAGAGGGGGCGCATCCTATCAGACCCAGTACTTC
CDR3: CSASIRGGASYQTQYF

J: TRBJ2-7
D: .
length: 13
size: many
V: TRBV6-2/TRBV6-3
DNA: TGTGCCAGCAGGATGGCCCTTTCCTACGAGCAGTACTTC
CDR3: CASRMALSYEQYF

J: TRBJ2-1
D: .
length: 15
size: many
V: TRBV20-1
DNA: TGCAGTGCTAGATTGATAACTTCCTTCGGGGTTGAGCAGTTCTTC
CDR3: CSARLITSFGVEQFF

J: TRBJ2-7
D: .
length: 16
size: .
V: TRBV7-2
DNA: TGTGCCAGCAGCACCTACCCGGTAACGGGAGCCTACGAGCAGTACTTC
CDR3: CASSTYPVTGAYEQYF

J: TRBJ1-1
D: TRBD1
length: 15
size: many
V: TRBV18
DNA: TGTGCCAGCTCAGACCGCGGACAGGCGAACACTGAAGCTTTCTTT
CDR3: CASSDRGQANTEAFF

J: TRBJ1-2
D: TRBD1
length: 18
size: .
V: TRBV29-1
DNA: TGCAGCGTTGAAACTGTCCCCAGGCAGGGGGGCCGCTATCGTGGCTACACCTTC
CDR3: CSVETVPRQGGRYRGYTF

J: TRBJ1-2
D: TRBD1
length: 12
size: few
V: TRBV6-1
DNA: TGTGCCAGCAGTTCTGGGACAGAGGGCTACACCTTC
CDR3: CASSSGTEGYTF

J: TRBJ2-7
D: TRBD2
length: 15
size: many
V: TRBV29-1
DNA: TGCAGCGCAAATGGGCTAGCGGAAGCCCCCTACGAGCAGTACTTC
CDR3: CSANGLAEAPYEQYF